These 30 T cell receptor beta chains share one sample of origin, sequenced in a study of PD-L1 blockade in urothelial cancer. Profiling relied on immunoSEQ multiplex PCR, and the TCRdb table lists in-frame clones only, not all of them. The repertoire consists of roughly 50,000 clones, with approximately 75% occurring once and the leading ten covering approximately 3.6%. The material was PBMCs, obtained around atezolizumab (anti-PD-L1) treatment. The receptor source for this set is a man between 65 and 80 years old with urothelial cancer.

This clone was recorded many times. This chain connects TRBV7-2 to TRBJ1-1, with D tentatively TRBD1 (5 bases). The CDR3 length is 14 residues. The germline V gene encodes CDR1 SGHTA and CDR2 FQGNSA. Trimming shortened V by 0 bases and J by 7 bases, and 12 bases separated the two germline ends. The CDR3 sequence: CASSLAARGGEAFF. The DNA of the CDR3 is TGTGCCAGCAGCTTAGCGGCCCGGGGGGGTGAAGCTTTCTTT.

This chain links TRBV18 with TRBJ1-2, with D tentatively TRBD1 (6 bases). The length of the CDR3 is 14 residues. Between the trimmed V and J ends, which lost 6 bases and 7 bases, there was a span of 18 bases. In germline, CDR1 is KGHSH, CDR2 LQKENI. CDR3 bases: TGTGCCAGCTCCTTAGCGGGGGCAGGTGGTGGCTACACCTTC. Its translation is CASSLAGAGGGYTF.

The chain joins TRBV6-5 to TRBJ2-2, with D maybe TRBD1 (5 bases). CDR1 is MNHEY, CDR2 SVGAGI, per germline. V gave up 4 bases and J gave up 3 bases, with 6 bases separating them. The CDR3 extends over 13 amino acids. This CDR3 is CASSSGYTGELFF. The CDR3 region has the DNA TGTGCCAGCAGTTCAGGGTACACCGGGGAGCTGTTTTTT.

The gene calls are TRBV9 and TRBJ2-1; D may be TRBD2 (6 bases). V was trimmed by 0 bases and J by 8 bases, leaving 15 bases between them. Germline V gene lookup returns CDR1 SGDLS and CDR2 YYNGEE. The CDR3 is made up of 15 amino acids. CDR3 coding DNA: TGTGCCAGCAGCGTAGCCCCCGGGACTGGCTATGAGCAGTTCTTC. It codes for CASSVAPGTGYEQFF.

The chain employs TRBV5-4 and TRBJ2-7, with 12 bases matching TRBD2. Germline values: CDR1 SGHNT, CDR2 YYREEE (reference sequence). The J segment lost 6 bases and the V segment lost 5 bases, leaving 6 bases of the junction unmatched. The CDR3 covers 14 residues. The CDR3 DNA sequence: TGTGCCAGCAGTCGACTAGCGGGAGTGGGCGAGCAGTACTTC. Translating it yields CASSRLAGVGEQYF. The full variable domain, in which reference TRBV5-4 and TRBJ2-7 provide the parts outside the CDR3, is ETGVTQSPTHLIKTRGQQVTLRCSSQSGHNTVSWYQQALGQGPQFIFQYYREEENGRGNFPPRFSGLQFPNYSSELNVNALELDDSALYLCASSRLAGVGEQYFGPGTRLTVT.

The CDR3 reads CASSLTGLAGNTIYF. CDR3 coding DNA: TGTGCCAGCAGTTTGACAGGGTTGGCTGGAAACACCATATATTTT. The chain combines TRBV28 with TRBJ1-3; TRBD1 matches at 7 bases. This CDR3 has 15 residues. Germline trimming cut 3 bases from V and 2 bases from J; bases unmatched to any gene: 4. Germline CDR1 and CDR2: MDHEN and SYDVKM.

V gene TRBV27 combines with J gene TRBJ2-2, with 9 bases aligning to TRBD1. The ends lost 10 bases at V and 7 bases at J; junction bases unmatched: 10. The germline gives CDR1 MNHEY, CDR2 SMNVEV (reference sequence). The CDR3 runs to 14 residues. This chain's CDR3 is CATKGTGPRGELFF. Here the CDR3 DNA reads TGTGCCACCAAGGGGACAGGGCCGCGCGGGGAGCTGTTTTTT.

This clone was seen just once. The chain is built from TRBV15 and TRBJ2-1; 12 bases fit TRBD2. With 0 bases clipped from V and 7 bases from J, the junction kept 13 bases outside the gene matches. CDR3 length: 19 residues. CDR1 is LNHNV and CDR2 is YYDKDF in the germline V gene (reference sequence). CDR3 in amino acids: CATSRDLPLAGGTGNEQFF. Here the CDR3 DNA reads TGTGCCACCAGCAGAGATCTCCCCCTAGCGGGGGGGACGGGGAATGAGCAGTTCTTC.

The gene calls are TRBV18 and TRBJ2-5, with TRBD1 matching 11 bases. This CDR3 contains 16 residues. Germline V CDR1 and CDR2: KGHSH, LQKENI. The junction had 7 bases not matched to a gene; V was cut back by 3 bases and J by 4 bases. CDR3 amino acids: CASSPSGTGGRETQYF. In DNA form, the CDR3 reads TGTGCCAGCTCACCGTCCGGGACAGGGGGAAGAGAGACCCAGTACTTC.

The chain carries TRBV7-9 and TRBJ2-1; 8 positions agree with TRBD2. The germline V gene has CDR1 SEHNR and CDR2 FQNEAQ (reference sequence). CDR3 length equals 14 residues. Losses at the gene ends were 5 bases for V and 7 bases for J; bases not matched to a gene: 7. Written as DNA, the CDR3 is TGTGCCAGCAGCCCTAGCGGGCGACCAAATGAGCAGTTCTTC. Translation gives CASSPSGRPNEQFF.

This clone was counted only a few times. The rearrangement uses TRBV13 and TRBJ2-7; weak D call: TRBD1 (6 bases). Trimming took 10 bases from V and 0 from J, leaving 13 bases between them. This CDR3 is built from 13 residues. Germline CDR1 is PRHDT and CDR2 is FYEKMQ (reference sequence). CDR3 sequence: CATSTGSSYEQYF. Written as DNA, the CDR3 is TGTGCCACCTCGACAGGTAGCTCCTACGAGCAGTACTTC.

V and J are TRBV5-1 and TRBJ2-6; 10 nucleotides align to TRBD1. The CDR3 sequence is 18 residues long. Germline lookup yields CDR1 SGHRS and CDR2 YFSETQ. The junction had 9 bases not matched to a gene; V was cut back by 4 bases and J by 2 bases. The CDR3 nucleotides read TGCGCCAGCAGCCCGGGAGGGGGACAGGGGACTGGGGCCAACGTCCTGACTTTC. This sequence encodes CASSPGGGQGTGANVLTF. The full variable domain, in which reference TRBV5-1 and TRBJ2-6 provide the parts outside the CDR3, is KAGVTQTPRYLIKTRGQQVTLSCSPISGHRSVSWYQQTPGQGLQFLFEYFSETQRNKGNFPGRFSGRQFSNSRSEMNVSTLELGDSALYLCASSPGGGQGTGANVLTFGAGSRLTVL.

This clone was found a few times. The chain couples TRBV4-1 to TRBJ2-3; the D gene is possibly TRBD2 (6 bases). Between the trimmed V and J ends, which lost 0 bases and 7 bases, there was a span of 14 bases. Germline values: CDR1 MGHRA, CDR2 YSYEKL. This CDR3 region has 15 residues. For the CDR3, the DNA is TGCGCCAGCAGCCAAGATTTCAGCGGGCTATATACGCAGTATTTT. It specifies CASSQDFSGLYTQYF.

The genes are TRBV27 and TRBJ1-1, with D uncertain. V lost 4 bases to trimming and J lost 7 bases, with 19 bases between them. Germline loops: CDR1 MNHEY, CDR2 SMNVEV (reference sequence). This CDR3 contains 15 residues. CDR3 coding DNA: TGTGCCAGCAGTTCCCACACATTAGGGAGCGGTGAAGCTTTCTTT. It specifies CASSSHTLGSGEAFF.

Only one count was recorded for this clone. The chain couples TRBV6-5 to TRBJ2-2, with unresolved D. V lost 6 bases, J lost 5 bases, and 13 bases lay in between. CDR1 and CDR2 (germline): MNHEY, SVGAGI. CDR3 length equals 14 residues. CDR3 in amino acids: CASRPLSRTGELFF. CDR3 DNA: TGTGCCAGCAGGCCCCTTTCCAGGACCGGGGAGCTGTTTTTT.

The chain employs TRBV5-8 and TRBJ1-5; TRBD1 is a possible D gene (6 bases). Germline V gene data show CDR1 as SGHTS and CDR2 as YDEGEE. V was clipped by 4 bases and J by 10 bases, with 15 bases between them. This CDR3 has 13 residues. CDR3 region: CASSAHRDAPQHF. The CDR3 region has the DNA TGTGCCAGCAGCGCTCACAGGGATGCCCCCCAGCATTTT. The full variable domain, its missing parts supplied by reference TRBV5-8 and TRBJ1-5, is EAGVTQSPTHLIKTRGQQATLRCSPISGHTSVYWYQQALGLGLQFLLWYDEGEERNRGNFPPRFSGRQFPNYSSELNVNALELEDSALYLCASSAHRDAPQHFGDGTRLSIL.

The rearrangement joins TRBV19 to TRBJ2-2; 8 bases match TRBD2. Trimming at V came to 5 bases and at J to 2 bases, leaving 7 bases not matched to a gene. The CDR3 extends over 16 amino acids. Germline CDR1 reads LNHDA; CDR2 reads SQIVND (reference sequence). The CDR3 sequence: CASSSRLATNTGELFF. The CDR3 DNA reads TGTGCCAGTAGTTCGCGACTAGCGACCAACACCGGGGAGCTGTTTTTT.

The gene calls are TRBV10-3 and TRBJ1-1; no clear D. Trimming removed 4 bases from V and 4 bases from J, with 13 bases in between. Germline CDR1 and CDR2: ENHRY and SYGVKD. The CDR3 loop spans 14 amino acids. The CDR3 sequence: CAISGLGGSTEAFF. CDR3 bases: TGTGCCATCAGTGGCTTAGGAGGCAGCACTGAAGCTTTCTTT.

This clone has at least ten counts. The chain recombines TRBV19 with TRBJ1-2; 7 nucleotides match TRBD1. Germline V CDR1 and CDR2: LNHDA, SQIVND (reference sequence). This CDR3 is 13 amino acids long. V was pared by 7 bases and J by 5 bases, with 7 bases of the junction left unmatched. The CDR3 DNA sequence: TGTGCCAGTAAGGGACAGAAGGGATATGGCTACACCTTC. It codes for CASKGQKGYGYTF.

The gene calls are TRBV11-2 and TRBJ2-5, with TRBD2 matching over 9 bases. V lost 5 bases, J lost 2 bases, and 15 bases stayed unmatched. Germline CDR1 is SGHAT and CDR2 is FQNNGV. CDR3 length equals 18 residues. CDR3 nucleotide sequence: TGTGCCAGCAGCCTCTACGCCTCTAGCGGGATAAAACAAGAGACCCAGTACTTC. Protein product: CASSLYASSGIKQETQYF.

This clone was observed many times. The chain couples TRBV19 to TRBJ1-4, with unresolved D. The germline CDR1 and CDR2 sequences are LNHDA and SQIVND (reference sequence). The CDR3 covers 15 residues. V lost 1 base and J 2 bases, leaving 8 bases between the germline ends. The DNA for the CDR3 is TGTGCCAGTAGTATAGGTGGAGGGACTAATGAAAAACTGTTTTTT. Amino acid sequence: CASSIGGGTNEKLFF.

The chain couples TRBV7-2 to TRBJ2-7; TRBD2 matches at 11 bases. With 0 bases clipped from V and 0 bases from J, the junction kept 7 bases outside the gene matches. The V gene's germline CDR1 is SGHTA and CDR2 FQGNSA. This CDR3 is 18 amino acids long. The CDR3 is CASSLAASGRLVSYEQYF. CDR3 DNA: TGTGCCAGCAGCTTAGCGGCTAGCGGGAGGCTTGTCTCCTACGAGCAGTACTTC.

This rearrangement joins TRBV5-1 to TRBJ2-2; 8 bases line up with TRBD1. Per the germline V gene, CDR1 is SGHRS and CDR2 is YFSETQ. The CDR3 is 14 residues long. Trimming removed 5 bases from V and 5 bases from J; junction bases left unmatched: 5. The CDR3 sequence is CASRKTGETGELFF. The CDR3 DNA reads TGCGCCAGCAGGAAGACAGGGGAGACCGGGGAGCTGTTTTTT.

The chain uses TRBV7-2 and TRBJ2-7, with TRBD1 identical over 10 bases. V trimming: 5 bases; J trimming: 2 bases; junction bases outside the gene matches: 9. The germline CDR1 and CDR2 sequences are SGHTA and FQGNSA. CDR3 length equals 16 residues. The CDR3 sequence: CASSPRGQGGAYEQYF. DNA for the CDR3: TGTGCCAGCAGCCCCCGAGGACAGGGGGGAGCCTACGAGCAGTACTTC.

This clone was detected only a few times. V is TRBV6-5 and J is TRBJ1-6, with 7 bases lining up with TRBD1. The CDR3 extends over 15 amino acids. Unmatched junction bases numbered 11, after V lost 6 bases and J lost 9 bases. The germline CDR1 and CDR2 sequences are MNHEY and SVGAGI. As DNA, the CDR3 is TGTGCCAGCAGACCCCGACAGGGTGGGAGTTCACCCCTCCACTTT. Translating it yields CASRPRQGGSSPLHF.

V gene TRBV28 combines with J gene TRBJ1-2; D gene uncertain. The CDR3 is made up of 14 amino acids. Deletions cut 8 bases from V and 7 bases from J, with 20 bases between. CDR1 MDHEN and CDR2 SYDVKM come from the germline V gene. The CDR3 sequence: CASRRGATGGGYTF. DNA for the CDR3: TGTGCCAGCCGGAGAGGTGCGACCGGCGGTGGCTACACCTTC.

The chain uses TRBV5-6 and TRBJ1-2, with TRBD1 matching over 8 bases. The junction had 11 bases not matched to a gene; V was cut back by 3 bases and J by 4 bases. The germline V gene encodes CDR1 SGHDT and CDR2 YYEEEE. This CDR3 has 16 residues. The CDR3 nucleotides read TGTGCCAGCAGCTATAGTAGTCCAGGGGGCGGCTATGGCTACACCTTC. This translates into CASSYSSPGGGYGYTF.

The CDR3 region has the DNA TGTGCCAGCTCATCTCGGGACAGGGGTGGCAATCAGCCCCAGCATTTT. Translation: CASSSRDRGGNQPQHF. The V gene is TRBV18, the J gene TRBJ1-5; TRBD1 aligns across 10 bases. The CDR3 extends over 16 amino acids. V was clipped by 5 bases and J by 2 bases; unmatched bases: 6. Germline CDR1 is KGHSH and CDR2 is LQKENI.

CDR3 coding DNA: TGTGCCAGCAGCTTACAGGGAGGCACTGAAGCTTTCTTT. The encoded protein is CASSLQGGTEAFF. The rearrangement links TRBV7-9 to TRBJ1-1; D might be TRBD1 (5 bases). The CDR3 is 13 residues long. The V end lost 2 bases, the J end lost 4 bases, and 8 bases lay between the germline ends. CDR1 and CDR2 (germline): SEHNR, FQNEAQ (reference sequence).

The CDR3 region is CASSLAVTSPGSEQYF. The CDR3 DNA reads as TGTGCCAGCAGCTTAGCGGTAACGAGCCCCGGTAGCGAGCAGTACTTC. The J gene is TRBJ2-7, the V gene TRBV11-1; D not resolved. This CDR3 has 16 amino acids. V gave up 0 bases and J gave up 6 bases, with 18 bases separating them. Germline CDR1 is SGHAT and CDR2 is FQDESV (reference sequence).